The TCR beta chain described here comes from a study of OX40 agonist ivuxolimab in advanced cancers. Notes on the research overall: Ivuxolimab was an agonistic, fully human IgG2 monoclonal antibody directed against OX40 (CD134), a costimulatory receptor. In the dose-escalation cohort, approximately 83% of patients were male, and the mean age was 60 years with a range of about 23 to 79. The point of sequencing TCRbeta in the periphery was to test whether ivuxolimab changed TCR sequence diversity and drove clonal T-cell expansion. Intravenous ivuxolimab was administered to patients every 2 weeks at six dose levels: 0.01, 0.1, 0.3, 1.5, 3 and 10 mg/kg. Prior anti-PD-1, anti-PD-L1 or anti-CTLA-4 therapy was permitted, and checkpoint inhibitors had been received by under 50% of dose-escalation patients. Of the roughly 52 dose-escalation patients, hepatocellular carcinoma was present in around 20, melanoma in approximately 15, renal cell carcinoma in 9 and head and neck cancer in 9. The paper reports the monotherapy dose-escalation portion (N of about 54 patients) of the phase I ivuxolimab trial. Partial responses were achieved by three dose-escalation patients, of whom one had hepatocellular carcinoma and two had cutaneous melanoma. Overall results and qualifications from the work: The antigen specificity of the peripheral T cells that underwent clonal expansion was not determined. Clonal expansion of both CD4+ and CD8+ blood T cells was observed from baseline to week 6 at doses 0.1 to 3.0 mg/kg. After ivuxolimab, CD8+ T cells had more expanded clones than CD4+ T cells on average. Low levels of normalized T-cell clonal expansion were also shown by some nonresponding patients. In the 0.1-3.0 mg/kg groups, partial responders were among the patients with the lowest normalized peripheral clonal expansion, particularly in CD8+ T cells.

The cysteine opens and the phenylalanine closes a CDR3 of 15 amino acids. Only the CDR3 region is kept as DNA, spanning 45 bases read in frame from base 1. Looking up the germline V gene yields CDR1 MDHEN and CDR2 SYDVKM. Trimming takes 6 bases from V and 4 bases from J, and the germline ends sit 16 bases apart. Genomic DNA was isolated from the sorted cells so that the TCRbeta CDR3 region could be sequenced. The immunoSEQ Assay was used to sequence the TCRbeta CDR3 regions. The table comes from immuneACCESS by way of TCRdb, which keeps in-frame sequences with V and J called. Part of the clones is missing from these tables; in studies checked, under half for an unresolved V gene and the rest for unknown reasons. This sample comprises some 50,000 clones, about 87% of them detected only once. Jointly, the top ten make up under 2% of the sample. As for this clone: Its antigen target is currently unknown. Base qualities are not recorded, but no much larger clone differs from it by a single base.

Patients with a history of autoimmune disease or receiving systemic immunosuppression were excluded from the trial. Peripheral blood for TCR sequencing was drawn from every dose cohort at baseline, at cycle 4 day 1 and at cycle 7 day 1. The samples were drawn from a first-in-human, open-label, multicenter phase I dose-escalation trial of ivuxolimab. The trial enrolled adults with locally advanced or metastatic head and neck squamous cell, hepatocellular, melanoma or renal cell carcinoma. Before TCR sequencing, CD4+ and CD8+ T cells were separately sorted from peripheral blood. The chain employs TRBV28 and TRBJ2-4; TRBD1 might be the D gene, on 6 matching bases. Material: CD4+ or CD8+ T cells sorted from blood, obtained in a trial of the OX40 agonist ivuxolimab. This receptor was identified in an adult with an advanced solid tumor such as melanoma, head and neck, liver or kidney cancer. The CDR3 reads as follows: CASSPDRNAKNIQYF. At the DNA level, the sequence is TGTGCCAGCAGCCCTGACAGGAACGCAAAAAACATTCAGTACTTC.